A single sample gave rise to the 18 T cell receptor beta chains below, sequenced in a study of cytomegalovirus exposure and HLA in healthy donors. The PCR employed 60 Vbeta primers together with 13 Jbeta primers. Assay used: immunoSEQ multiplex PCR; TCRdb lists only in-frame clones, some missing. The sample holds about 160,000 clones, roughly 70% seen once. Sequencing was performed on PBMCs. Receptor source: a man aged 40-49 years in good health and CMV-seropositive.

The chain carries TRBV4-2 and TRBJ1-2; weak D call: TRBD1 (5 bases). V was cut by 6 bases and J by 5 bases, with 16 bases left in between. Per germline, CDR1 LGHNA and CDR2 YNFKEQ. The CDR3 length is 14 residues. The DNA for the CDR3 is TGTGCCAGCAGTGAGGGACTGGCCCTTTATGGCTACACCTTC. Its translation is CASSEGLALYGYTF.

J is TRBJ1-2 and V is TRBV10-3; D perhaps matches TRBD1 (6 bases). Trimming cost V 4 bases and J 4 bases, with 7 bases left between them. Per germline, CDR1 ENHRY and CDR2 SYGVKD. The CDR3 loop spans 12 amino acids. This chain's CDR3 is CAISVRGYGYTF. In DNA form, the CDR3 reads TGTGCCATCAGTGTCAGGGGCTATGGCTACACCTTC.

This sequence joins TRBV5-1 and TRBJ2-5; D remains unclear. The CDR3 contains 11 residues. Deletions cut 5 bases from V and 5 bases from J, with 7 bases between. Germline loops: CDR1 SGHRS, CDR2 YFSETQ. CDR3 protein: CASSAKETQYF. The CDR3 coding sequence is TGCGCCAGCAGTGCGAAGGAGACCCAGTACTTC.

V usage is TRBV11-2 and J usage is TRBJ2-1; D unclear. V gave up 1 base and J gave up 7 bases, with 11 bases separating them. The CDR3 is 14 residues long. The V gene's germline CDR1 is SGHAT and CDR2 FQNNGV. As DNA, the CDR3 is TGTGCCAGCAGCTTAGGCCTAAACAGAAATGAGCAGTTCTTC. It encodes CASSLGLNRNEQFF.

To note about this clone: This sample includes further DNA sequences coding for the same CDR3. The chain recombines TRBV6-5 with TRBJ2-7; D may be TRBD2 (6 bases). V shed 4 bases and J shed 2 bases, with 12 bases lying between them. The CDR3 sequence is 14 residues long. Per the germline V gene, CDR1 is MNHEY and CDR2 is SVGAGI. The CDR3 here is CASSSRGSTYEQYF. The CDR3 bases are TGTGCCAGCAGTTCCCGGGGGAGCACCTACGAGCAGTACTTC.

The V call is TRBV18, the J call TRBJ2-7; D not certain. Germline V lookup: CDR1 KGHSH, CDR2 LQKENI. The CDR3 contains 14 residues. V was shortened by 1 base and J by 3 bases, with 10 bases between the two germline ends. The CDR3 DNA sequence: TGTGCCAGCTCACCACTTCCGGGTAGCTACGAGCAGTACTTC. This codes for CASSPLPGSYEQYF.

The chain joins TRBV5-8 to TRBJ1-6, with D maybe TRBD1 (6 bases). V was shortened by 4 bases and J by 6 bases, with 14 bases between the two germline ends. CDR3 length: 15 amino acids. The germline gives CDR1 SGHTS, CDR2 YDEGEE. As DNA, the CDR3 is TGTGCCAGCAGCCCCTTCAGAGGGGGTAATTCACCCCTCCACTTT. Translating it yields CASSPFRGGNSPLHF. The complete variable domain, with remaining parts taken from reference TRBV5-8 and TRBJ1-6, reads EAGVTQSPTHLIKTRGQQATLRCSPISGHTSVYWYQQALGLGLQFLLWYDEGEERNRGNFPPRFSGRQFPNYSSELNVNALELEDSALYLCASSPFRGGNSPLHFGNGTRLTVT.

The chain carries TRBV18 and TRBJ2-1; D might be TRBD1 (5 bases). This CDR3 has 16 amino acids. The V end lost 1 base, the J end lost 2 bases, and 12 bases lay between the germline ends. Germline CDR1 reads KGHSH; CDR2 reads LQKENI. The CDR3 region has the DNA TGTGCCAGCTCACCACAGGGGCGCGGACCCTACAATGAGCAGTTCTTC. Translating gives CASSPQGRGPYNEQFF.

V is TRBV7-2 and J is TRBJ2-3, with D unclear. Germline V gene data show CDR1 as SGHTA and CDR2 as FQGNSA. This CDR3 region has 14 residues. Trimming pared 1 base from V and 6 bases from J, leaving 11 bases between. Written as DNA, the CDR3 is TGTGCCAGCAGCTTAGGGTCATCGCGGGATACGCAGTATTTT. It is translated as CASSLGSSRDTQYF.

The CDR3 nucleotides read TGTGCCAGTAGTTCCACGAAAGGGGGCCAGACTGAAGCTTTCTTT. Translated, it gives CASSSTKGGQTEAFF. The gene calls are TRBV19 and TRBJ1-1; 7 positions match TRBD1. Germline V gene lookup returns CDR1 LNHDA and CDR2 SQIVND (reference sequence). The trim removed 5 bases at V and 5 bases at J, leaving 11 bases unmatched. The CDR3 spans 15 residues.

The chain uses TRBV9 and TRBJ2-7; 9 bases map to TRBD1. V trimming: 0 bases; J trimming: 6 bases; junction bases outside the gene matches: 4. The CDR3 has 14 residues. The V gene's germline CDR1 is SGDLS and CDR2 YYNGEE. The CDR3 sequence: CASSVGGTGSEQYF. The CDR3 bases are TGTGCCAGCAGCGTAGGTGGGACAGGGAGCGAGCAGTACTTC.

In its sample, this clone was seen a few times. V and J are TRBV9 and TRBJ2-2; 7 bases are shared with TRBD1. With 6 bases clipped from V and 5 bases from J, the junction kept 7 bases outside the gene matches. Looked up from germline, CDR1 is SGDLS and CDR2 is YYNGEE. This CDR3 has 14 residues. CDR3 amino acids: CASNEGGRTGELFF. For the CDR3, the DNA is TGTGCCAGCAACGAAGGGGGCCGGACCGGGGAGCTGTTTTTT.

V gene TRBV21-1 combines with J gene TRBJ2-7; TRBD2, as called in the table, went unchecked against the DNA. TRBV21-1 constitutes a pseudogene. This CDR3 is 12 amino acids long. The CDR3 reads CASSKSSGEQYF. The CDR3 DNA reads as TGTGCCAGCAGCAAAAGTTCGGGCGAGCAGTACTTC.

For the CDR3, the DNA is TGTGCCAGCAGCTTAGTCGATGGGGCAGACTACGAGCAGTACTTC. As protein: CASSLVDGADYEQYF. The chain uses TRBV7-8 and TRBJ2-7; possible D gene TRBD1, 5 bases. This CDR3 spans 15 amino acids. Germline lookup yields CDR1 SGHVS and CDR2 FQNEAQ. V lost 1 base, J lost 3 bases, and 13 bases lay in between.

The rearrangement joins TRBV29-1 to TRBJ2-3; possibly TRBD2 for D (7 bases). This CDR3 has 12 amino acids. Germline values: CDR1 SQVTM, CDR2 ANQGSEA. Trimming cost V 3 bases and J 11 bases, with 15 bases left between them. The CDR3 region has the DNA TGCAGCGTTGACCCCAGGGGAGGGGGGCAGTATTTT. It translates to CSVDPRGGGQYF.

V is TRBV23-1 and J is TRBJ2-7, with TRBD1 matching 12 bases. TRBV23-1 is known as an ORF, though its function is uncertain. The trim removed 2 bases at V and 6 bases at J, leaving 17 bases unmatched. This CDR3 contains 19 residues. The CDR3 region has the DNA TGCGCCAGCAGTCAAAGGGGGACGAAGCCGGGACAGGGGGCTTTCGAGCAGTACTTC. Translated: CASSQRGTKPGQGAFEQYF.

This rearrangement joins TRBV6-5 to TRBJ1-1, with 7 bases identical to TRBD1. The V and J ends lost 4 bases and 7 bases, in that order; junction bases with no gene match: 12. The CDR3 runs 15 residues. Germline V lookup: CDR1 MNHEY, CDR2 SVGAGI. For the CDR3, the DNA is TGTGCCAGCAGTTCCGCGGGGACAGCAACGGATGAAGCTTTCTTT. Translating gives CASSSAGTATDEAFF.

For this clone: At one of its ends the junction is not consistent with the germline gene, which may arise from a read error. The same CDR3 is also encoded by other DNA sequences in this sample. The chain joins TRBV2 to TRBJ1-1; TRBD1 might be the D (6 bases). This CDR3 spans 16 amino acids. Germline values: CDR1 SNHLY, CDR2 FYNNEI. The CDR3 region has the DNA TGTGCCAGCAGTCCCACAACCACGACAGGACCCACTGAGGCTTTCTTT. Protein product: CASSPTTTTGPTEAFF.